Listed below are T cell receptor beta chains from one sample, sequenced in a study of shared clonotypes between healthy human individuals. The protocol was immunoSEQ multiplex PCR, while the TCRdb copy is restricted to in-frame clones and leaves out a portion. The top ten clones hold under 0.45% of a sample with 2.3 million or so clones, approximately 93% of them seen once. The source material was naive CD4+ T cells from PBMCs. These receptors originate from a man aged 18-30 years in good health. Some clones in this sample may be carry-over from other donors' samples. Both conserved end residues are part of each CDR3. Each record gives: D gene, V gene, J gene, clone size, CDR3 protein, CDR3 DNA. The D gene is left open where the match is weak. Size tells how often a clone was seen (once, few, many) or the class of an expanded clone, and some rows leave it out.

.,TRBV15,TRBJ2-7,.,CATSVRVTGSHEQYF,TGTGCCACCAGCGTTAGGGTTACAGGTAGCCACGAGCAGTACTTC
TRBD1,TRBV6-6,TRBJ2-5,.,CASSRDRDSETQYF,TGTGCCAGCAGTCGCGACCGGGACAGCGAGACCCAGTACTTC
.,TRBV29-1,TRBJ2-7,.,CSVGTAYTYEQYF,TGCAGCGTGGGGACCGCCTATACCTACGAGCAGTACTTC
TRBD1,TRBV6-6,TRBJ1-1,.,CASSKTGGVRAFF,TGTGCCAGCAGTAAGACAGGGGGCGTGCGGGCTTTCTTT
TRBD2,TRBV28,TRBJ2-1,.,CASSSVGYSGRSEQFF,TGTGCCAGCAGTTCCGTAGGGTATAGCGGGAGATCTGAGCAGTTCTTC
.,TRBV18,TRBJ2-7,.,CASSPPGYKSSYEQYF,TGTGCCAGCTCACCACCGGGGTATAAGAGCTCCTACGAGCAGTACTTC
.,TRBV28,TRBJ2-7,.,CASNGRPTYEQYF,TGTGCCAGCAACGGCAGGCCGACCTACGAGCAGTACTTT
TRBD2,TRBV28,TRBJ2-7,.,CASSTTRLAGGGEQYF,TGTGCCAGCAGTACAACAAGACTAGCGGGAGGCGGCGAGCAGTACTTC
.,TRBV7-2,TRBJ1-2,.,CASSFRGHYGYTF,TGTGCCAGCAGCTTTAGGGGCCACTATGGCTACACCTTC
.,TRBV19,TRBJ1-1,once,CASTSPGGRYTEAFF,TGTGCCAGTACCTCACCGGGGGGGAGGTACACTGAAGCTTTCTTT
TRBD2,TRBV19,TRBJ2-2,.,CASSIDRGRATGELFF,TGTGCCAGTAGTATAGATCGGGGGAGGGCCACCGGGGAGCTGTTTTTT
.,TRBV5-4,TRBJ2-7,.,CASSPVGSGTYEQYF,TGTGCCAGCAGCCCCGTGGGTAGCGGTACCTACGAGCAGTACTTC
.,TRBV7-2,TRBJ2-5,.,CASSLEGTYGQYF,TGTGCCAGCAGCTTAGAGGGGACCTATGGGCAGTACTTC
.,TRBV27,TRBJ2-2,.,CASSLGEVTLGGELFF,TGTGCCAGCAGTTTAGGCGAGGTTACCTTGGGCGGGGAGCTGTTTTTT
.,TRBV19,TRBJ2-7,few,CASSIAKALDEQYF,TGTGCCAGTAGTATCGCTAAGGCCCTGGACGAGCAGTACTTC
TRBD2,TRBV6-4,TRBJ2-1,.,CASSDSTSGRAVNEQFF,TGTGCCAGCAGTGACTCGACTAGCGGGAGGGCCGTCAATGAGCAGTTCTTC
.,TRBV28,TRBJ1-2,.,CASSFGGTYGYTF,TGTGCCAGCAGTTTCGGGGGGACCTATGGCTACACCTTC
TRBD2,TRBV4-1,TRBJ2-7,.,CASSRGGPREVFVEQYF,TGCGCCAGCAGCCGCGGAGGACCGCGGGAGGTTTTTGTCGAGCAGTACTTC
TRBD1,TRBV6-1,TRBJ1-1,.,CASDRVNTEAFF,TGTGCCAGTGACAGGGTAAACACTGAAGCTTTCTTT
.,TRBV5-1,TRBJ2-7,.,CASSWGSSNEQYF,TGCGCCAGCAGCTGGGGCTCTAGTAACGAGCAGTACTTC
.,TRBV5-1,TRBJ2-3,.,CASSSPSTDTQYF,TGCGCCAGCAGCTCACCTAGCACAGATACGCAGTATTTT
TRBD2,TRBV29-1,TRBJ2-1,.,CSGASGIMNEQFF,TGCAGCGGCGCTAGCGGGATCATGAATGAGCAGTTCTTC
TRBD1,TRBV30,TRBJ2-1,.,CAWLGQSSYNEQFF,TGTGCCTGGTTGGGACAGAGCTCCTACAATGAGCAGTTCTTC
TRBD1,TRBV7-6,TRBJ1-1,.,CASSLLGRGLTEAFF,TGTGCCAGCAGCCTCTTGGGCAGGGGGCTTACTGAAGCTTTCTTT
TRBD1,TRBV5-1,TRBJ1-4,.,CASSSQGQGGEKLFF,TGCGCCAGCAGCTCCCAGGGACAGGGCGGTGAAAAACTGTTTTTT
TRBD1,TRBV10-2,TRBJ2-2,once,CASSESESPWRQGAIGELFF,TGCGCCAGCAGTGAAAGTGAGAGCCCGTGGAGGCAGGGGGCTATCGGGGAGCTGTTTTTT
.,TRBV4-1,TRBJ2-5,.,CASSLSGAEETQYF,TGCGCCAGCAGCCTGTCGGGGGCCGAAGAGACCCAGTACTTC
.,TRBV9,TRBJ1-5,few,CASSESPSSGQPQHF,TGTGCCAGCAGCGAGTCCCCTTCGTCCGGTCAGCCCCAGCATTTT
.,TRBV5-1,TRBJ2-3,.,CASSLEGVDTQYF,TGCGCCAGCAGCTTGGAGGGAGTGGATACGCAGTATTTT
TRBD2,TRBV4-1,TRBJ2-7,.,CASSQPLAGGSYEQYF,TGCGCCAGCAGCCAACCACTAGCGGGAGGCTCCTACGAGCAGTACTTC
.,TRBV7-2,TRBJ2-2,.,CASSIGPSGAGELFF,TGTGCCAGCAGCATAGGGCCCTCAGGGGCCGGGGAGCTGTTTTTT
.,TRBV4-2,TRBJ2-5,.,CASSQDEAEVTQYF,TGTGCCAGCAGCCAGGACGAGGCGGAGGTGACCCAGTACTTC
.,TRBV19,TRBJ2-7,.,CASSISGNEQYF,TGTGCCAGTAGTATCTCCGGGAACGAGCAGTACTTC
.,TRBV19,TRBJ1-3,.,CASSVRNTIYF,TGTGCCAGTAGTGTTCGAAACACCATATATTTT
.,TRBV28,TRBJ2-2,once,CASSIQTPGELFF,TGTGCCAGCAGCATCCAAACCCCGGGGGAGCTGTTTTTT
TRBD2,TRBV11-1,TRBJ2-1,.,CASSPPGLATHNEQFF,TGTGCCAGCAGCCCGCCGGGACTAGCGACCCACAATGAGCAGTTCTTC
TRBD2,TRBV28,TRBJ2-7,.,CASSTGGTKSYEQYF,TGTGCCAGCTCAACGGGAGGGACTAAGTCCTACGAGCAGTACTTC
.,TRBV15,TRBJ2-3,.,CATSRVKGGSSTDTQYF,TGTGCCACCAGCAGAGTAAAAGGAGGGAGTAGCACAGATACGCAGTATTTT
.,TRBV5-1,TRBJ1-1,.,CASSLGGALNTEAFF,TGCGCCAGCAGCTTGGGTGGAGCCCTGAACACTGAAGCTTTCTTT
TRBD2,TRBV7-6,TRBJ2-7,.,CASSLGLAGNYEQYF,TGTGCCAGCAGCTTAGGGCTAGCGGGGAACTACGAGCAGTACTTC
TRBD1,TRBV11-2,TRBJ1-4,.,CASSGLGDRGNEKLFF,TGTGCCAGCAGCGGACTAGGGGACAGGGGGAATGAAAAACTGTTTTTT
.,TRBV11-3,TRBJ1-1,.,CASSLALKTEAFF,TGTGCCAGCAGCTTAGCCCTCAAGACTGAAGCTTTCTTT
.,TRBV19,TRBJ1-4,.,CASSIRTSATNEKLFF,TGTGCCAGTAGTATCCGGACATCTGCAACTAATGAAAAACTGTTTTTT
.,TRBV18,TRBJ2-2,.,CASSPQRANTGELFF,TGTGCCAGCTCACCCCAGCGCGCGAACACCGGGGAGCTGTTTTTT
.,TRBV28,TRBJ2-2,.,CASKGRENTGELFF,TGTGCCAGCAAGGGGCGTGAGAACACCGGGGAGCTGTTTTTT